Below are 7 T cell receptor beta chains sequenced from a single sample in a study of blood T cell repertoires in COVID-19. Clones were read by immunoSEQ multiplex PCR, and TCRdb kept only the in-frame ones, dropping some. The data contain around 110,000 clones, roughly 90% of them singletons. Material: peripheral blood. All receptors come from a man aged 40-49 years with active or convalescent COVID-19.

The chain recombines TRBV6-5 with TRBJ2-7; TRBD1 matches at 7 bases. The germline V gene encodes CDR1 MNHEY and CDR2 SVGAGI. The ends lost 0 bases at V and 6 bases at J; junction bases unmatched: 2. The CDR3 has 13 amino acids. In DNA, the CDR3 is TGTGCCAGCAGTTACTCGCCAGGGGGCGAGCAGTACTTC. Encoded protein: CASSYSPGGEQYF.

V is TRBV28 and J is TRBJ1-6, with a weak D call TRBD1 (5 bases). The CDR3 has 17 amino acids. Trimming cost V 7 bases and J 10 bases, with 26 bases left between them. Germline assignment: CDR1 MDHEN and CDR2 SYDVKM. DNA for the CDR3: TGTGCCAGCACCGTAATTCCCCGTCAGGGTGGATACTCACCCCTCCACTTT. This codes for CASTVIPRQGGYSPLHF.

The gene calls are TRBV18 and TRBJ1-1, with D possibly TRBD1 on 5 matching bases. V was clipped by 6 bases and J by 4 bases, with 9 bases between them. The germline gives CDR1 KGHSH, CDR2 LQKENI. This CDR3 comprises 12 residues. In nucleotides, the CDR3 is TGTGCCAGCTCCCCTACAGGCACTGAAGCTTTCTTT. Translating it yields CASSPTGTEAFF.

This clone occurred once. V usage is TRBV6-5 and J usage is TRBJ2-6; TRBD1 agrees at 7 bases. In germline, CDR1 is MNHEY, CDR2 SVGAGI. Trimming cost V 6 bases and J 0 bases; bases outside gene matches: 2. The CDR3 has 15 residues. The CDR3 coding sequence is TGTGCCAGCAGGAGACAGGGCTCTGGGGCCAACGTCCTGACTTTC. Protein product: CASRRQGSGANVLTF.

The chain couples TRBV2 to TRBJ1-1; TRBD1 is a possible D gene (5 bases). The germline V and J ends were trimmed by 6 bases and 11 bases, with 16 bases remaining between them. The CDR3 has 12 amino acids. Germline assignment: CDR1 SNHLY and CDR2 FYNNEI. Written as DNA, the CDR3 is TGTGCCAGCAGGCCGACAGAAAGATTTGCTTTCTTT. It codes for CASRPTERFAFF.

The V call is TRBV7-2, the J call TRBJ1-4; the match to TRBD1 covers 10 bases. Germline CDR1 is SGHTA and CDR2 is FQGNSA. CDR3 length: 18 residues. The V segment lost 5 bases and the J segment 7 bases; nucleotides outside the gene matches: 16. CDR3 nucleotide sequence: TGTGCCAGCAGCCTACAGCTAATCGGGACAGGGGAGGCTGAAAAACTGTTTTTT. As protein: CASSLQLIGTGEAEKLFF.

V and J are TRBV3-1 (or the pseudogene TRBV3-2) and TRBJ1-2; D may be TRBD1 (5 bases). Trimming cost V 4 bases and J 4 bases, with 13 bases left between them. CDR3 length equals 14 residues. CDR1 is LGHDT and CDR2 is YNNKEL in the germline V gene (reference sequence). CDR3 region: CASSRRGRSYGYTF. CDR3 bases: TGTGCCAGCAGCCGGAGGGGACGGAGCTATGGCTACACCTTC.